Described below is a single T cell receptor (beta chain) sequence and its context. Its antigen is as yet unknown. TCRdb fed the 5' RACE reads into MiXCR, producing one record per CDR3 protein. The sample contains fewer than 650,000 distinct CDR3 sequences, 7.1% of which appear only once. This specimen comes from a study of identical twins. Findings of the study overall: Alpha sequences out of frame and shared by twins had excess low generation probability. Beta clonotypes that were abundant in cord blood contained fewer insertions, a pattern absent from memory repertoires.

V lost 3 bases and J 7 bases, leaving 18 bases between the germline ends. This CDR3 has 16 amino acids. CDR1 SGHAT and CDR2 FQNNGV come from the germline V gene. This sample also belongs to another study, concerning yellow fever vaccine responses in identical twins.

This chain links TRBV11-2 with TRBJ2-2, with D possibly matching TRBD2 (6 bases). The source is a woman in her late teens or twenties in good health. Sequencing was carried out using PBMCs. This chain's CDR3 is CASSLHLARGIGELFF. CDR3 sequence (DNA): TGTGCCAGCAGCTTGCATCTAGCGCGGGGTATCGGGGAGCTGTTTTTT.